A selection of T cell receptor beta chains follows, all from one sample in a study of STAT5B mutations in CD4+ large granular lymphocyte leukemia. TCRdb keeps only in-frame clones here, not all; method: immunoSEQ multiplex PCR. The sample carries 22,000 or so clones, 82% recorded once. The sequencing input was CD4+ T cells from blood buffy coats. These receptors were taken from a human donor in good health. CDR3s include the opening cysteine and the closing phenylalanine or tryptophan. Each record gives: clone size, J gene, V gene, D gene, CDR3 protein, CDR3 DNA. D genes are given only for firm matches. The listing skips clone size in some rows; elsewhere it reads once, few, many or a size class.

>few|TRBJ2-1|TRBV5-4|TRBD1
CASRPDRGPLNEQFF
TGTGCCAGCAGACCGGACAGGGGCCCACTCAATGAGCAGTTCTTC
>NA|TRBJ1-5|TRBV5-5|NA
CASSLDGFGQPQHF
TGTGCCAGCAGCTTGGACGGTTTCGGTCAGCCCCAGCATTTT
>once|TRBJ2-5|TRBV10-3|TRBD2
CATSLAGVGQYF
TGTGCCACCTCACTAGCGGGAGTGGGGCAGTACTTC
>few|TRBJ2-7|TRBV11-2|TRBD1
CASSPIGRTGVSYEQYF
TGTGCCAGCAGCCCGATAGGGAGGACAGGGGTGTCCTACGAGCAGTACTTC
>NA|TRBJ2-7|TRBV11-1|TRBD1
CASSRQGEVSYEQYF
TGTGCCAGCAGCCGACAGGGGGAGGTCTCCTACGAGCAGTACTTC
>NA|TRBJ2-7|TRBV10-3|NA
CAISDTKSSYEQYF
TGTGCCATCAGTGATACCAAATCCTCCTACGAGCAGTACTTC
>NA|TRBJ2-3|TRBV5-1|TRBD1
CASSYGPGTGRRDTQYF
TGCGCCAGCAGCTACGGACCTGGGACAGGGCGGAGGGATACGCAGTATTTT
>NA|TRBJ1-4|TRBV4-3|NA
CASSQGRGRTNEKLFF
TGCGCCAGCAGCCAAGGGCGGGGCAGGACTAATGAAAAACTGTTTTTT
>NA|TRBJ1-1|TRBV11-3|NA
CASSLAGLMNTEAFF
TGTGCCAGCAGCTTAGCCGGACTGATGAACACTGAAGCTTTCTTT
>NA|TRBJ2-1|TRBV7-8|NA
CASSLARISSYNEQFF
TGTGCCAGCAGCTTAGCCAGGATCAGCTCCTACAATGAGCAGTTCTTC
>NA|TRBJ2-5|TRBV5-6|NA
CASSPHRGETQYF
TGTGCCAGCAGCCCCCATAGAGGCGAGACCCAGTACTTC
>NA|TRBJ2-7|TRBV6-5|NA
CASSYQGLFPYEQYF
TGTGCCAGCAGTTACCAGGGACTGTTTCCCTACGAGCAGTACTTC
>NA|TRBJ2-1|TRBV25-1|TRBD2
CASSVAGGNNEQFF
TGTGCCAGCAGTGTAGCGGGGGGCAACAATGAGCAGTTCTTC
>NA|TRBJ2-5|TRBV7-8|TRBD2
CASSLVEGGGRRTQYF
TGTGCCAGCAGCTTAGTAGAGGGCGGCGGGAGAAGGACCCAGTACTTC
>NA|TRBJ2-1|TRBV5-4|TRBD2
CASSLGRLAGEIEQFF
TGTGCCAGCAGCTTGGGCCGACTAGCGGGAGAGATTGAGCAGTTCTTC
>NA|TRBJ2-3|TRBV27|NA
CASSQDERRTDTQYF
TGTGCCAGCAGTCAGGACGAGCGACGCACAGATACGCAGTATTTT
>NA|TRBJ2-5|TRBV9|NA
CASSVGVSETQYF
TGTGCCAGCAGCGTAGGGGTGTCGGAGACCCAGTACTTC